The TCR beta chain described here comes from a study of cytomegalovirus exposure and HLA in healthy donors. Study details: Among the roughly 400 genotyped donors, around 81% were placed in the Caucasian-associated ancestry cluster. Study observations and caveats: Later on, an analysis showed TCR association rates differing by HLA locus, with DRB1 the most and HLA-C the fewest. Both high specificity and high sensitivity reportedly marked the classifier's diagnosis of cytomegalovirus status. Per a prior analysis, the majority of TCR beta V segments were productive roughly 90% or roughly 30% of the time.

PCR amplification relied on 60 Vbeta primers (plus 13 Jbeta primers). Measured with immunoSEQ multiplex PCR; TCRdb has only the in-frame clones, and not every one. The repertoire holds under 100,000 clones, 55% to 65% seen once, with approximately 16% in the top ten. A note on this clone: What it recognizes is unknown.

Sequencing was carried out using PBMCs. The source is a woman aged 40-49 years in good health and CMV-seropositive.

CDR3 amino acids: CASSLDTAGQYF. The CDR3 bases are TGTGCCAGCAGCTTAGATACGGCGGGGCAGTACTTC. The chain has TRBV5-6 and TRBJ2-7; D might be TRBD2 (5 bases). Per germline, CDR1 SGHDT and CDR2 YYEEEE. Trimming removed 2 bases from V and 9 bases from J, with 12 bases in between. This CDR3 has 12 residues.